A selection of T cell receptor beta chains follows, all from one sample in a study of response to subunit inactivated influenza vaccine. A single record per CDR3 protein comes from TCRdb applying MiXCR to the RT-PCR reads. The table includes 700,000 to 800,000 distinct CDR3 sequences, approximately 17% detected once. The sample consisted of PBMCs from blood, taken approximately 5 days after vaccination. The receptor source for this set is a man aged 45-60 years who received an inactivated influenza vaccine. Both conserved end residues are part of each CDR3. The D gene is left open where the match is weak. Size is stated for part of the rows, as once, few or many counts, or as a class when the clone is expanded.

abundance: .; v_gene: TRBV7-9; j_gene: TRBJ1-1; d_gene: TRBD1; CDR3aa: CASSLEGQGNTEAFF; CDR3nt: TGTGCCAGCAGCTTAGAGGGACAGGGGAACACTGAAGCTTTCTTT
abundance: .; v_gene: TRBV13; j_gene: TRBJ2-1; d_gene: .; CDR3aa: CASSVGGQLEQFF; CDR3nt: TGTGCCAGCAGCGTCGGGGGGCAGCTTGAGCAGTTCTTC
abundance: many; v_gene: TRBV6-2/TRBV6-3; j_gene: TRBJ1-5; d_gene: .; CDR3aa: CASMAEKYSNQPQHF; CDR3nt: TGTGCCAGCATGGCGGAGAAGTATAGCAATCAGCCCCAGCATTTT
abundance: few; v_gene: TRBV7-9; j_gene: TRBJ1-1; d_gene: TRBD1; CDR3aa: CASSPQGVNTEAFF; CDR3nt: TGTGCCAGCAGCCCTCAGGGGGTGAACACTGAAGCTTTCTTT
abundance: .; v_gene: TRBV11-2; j_gene: TRBJ2-1; d_gene: .; CDR3aa: CASSLGLSASYNEQFF; CDR3nt: TGTGCCAGCAGCTTAGGGCTCAGCGCATCCTACAATGAGCAGTTCTTC
abundance: few; v_gene: TRBV6-2/TRBV6-3; j_gene: TRBJ2-7; d_gene: TRBD1; CDR3aa: CATGQVGYEQYF; CDR3nt: TGTGCCACCGGACAGGTTGGCTACGAGCAGTACTTC
abundance: few; v_gene: TRBV5-1; j_gene: TRBJ2-5; d_gene: .; CDR3aa: CASTPGSVQETQYF; CDR3nt: TGCGCCAGCACCCCTGGGAGCGTCCAAGAGACCCAGTACTTC
abundance: .; v_gene: TRBV7-8; j_gene: TRBJ2-7; d_gene: .; CDR3aa: CASSPRPLYEQYF; CDR3nt: TGTGCCAGCAGCCCCCGCCCCCTTTACGAGCAGTACTTC
abundance: .; v_gene: TRBV5-5; j_gene: TRBJ2-5; d_gene: .; CDR3aa: CASSFRGAPQETQYF; CDR3nt: TGTGCCAGCAGCTTTCGGGGGGCCCCACAAGAGACCCAGTACTTC
abundance: .; v_gene: TRBV9; j_gene: TRBJ1-4; d_gene: TRBD1; CDR3aa: CASSARTGSNEKLFF; CDR3nt: TGTGCCAGCAGCGCCCGGACAGGGAGTAATGAAAAACTGTTTTTT
abundance: few; v_gene: TRBV7-9; j_gene: TRBJ2-7; d_gene: .; CDR3aa: CASSSQNYEQYF; CDR3nt: TGTGCCAGCAGCTCCCAGAACTACGAGCAGTACTTC
abundance: few; v_gene: TRBV10-3; j_gene: TRBJ2-1; d_gene: .; CDR3aa: CATSSVDNEQFF; CDR3nt: TGTGCCACCTCTAGTGTCGACAATGAGCAGTTCTTC
abundance: few; v_gene: TRBV20-1; j_gene: TRBJ2-7; d_gene: .; CDR3aa: CSARRDPASYEQYF; CDR3nt: TGCAGTGCGAGACGGGACCCGGCCTCCTACGAGCAGTACTTC
abundance: .; v_gene: TRBV5-1; j_gene: TRBJ2-2; d_gene: .; CDR3aa: CASRAGTSNTGELFF; CDR3nt: TGCGCCAGCAGGGCCGGGACATCGAACACCGGGGAGCTGTTTTTT
abundance: .; v_gene: TRBV10-2; j_gene: TRBJ2-7; d_gene: .; CDR3aa: CASSALGNAYEQYF; CDR3nt: TGCGCCAGCAGTGCACTGGGGAATGCCTACGAGCAGTACTTC
abundance: many; v_gene: TRBV7-2; j_gene: TRBJ1-6; d_gene: .; CDR3aa: CASSLAQGGNNSPLHF; CDR3nt: TGTGCCAGCAGCTTAGCGCAGGGAGGGAATAATTCACCCCTCCACTTT
abundance: few; v_gene: TRBV4-3; j_gene: TRBJ2-1; d_gene: .; CDR3aa: CASSQDPRRDGYNEQFF; CDR3nt: TGCGCCAGCAGCCAAGACCCTAGGAGGGATGGGTACAATGAGCAGTTCTTC
abundance: few; v_gene: TRBV20-1; j_gene: TRBJ2-7; d_gene: .; CDR3aa: CSAQQADYEQYF; CDR3nt: TGCAGTGCTCAACAGGCCGACTACGAGCAGTACTTC
abundance: .; v_gene: TRBV29-1; j_gene: TRBJ2-5; d_gene: TRBD2; CDR3aa: CSVAHRLAPEKTQYF; CDR3nt: TGCAGCGTTGCCCATAGACTAGCGCCCGAAAAGACCCAGTACTTC
abundance: .; v_gene: TRBV2; j_gene: TRBJ2-3; d_gene: TRBD1; CDR3aa: CASSRQGSATDTQYF; CDR3nt: TGTGCCAGCAGCCGACAGGGATCCGCGACAGATACGCAGTATTTT
abundance: .; v_gene: TRBV6-1; j_gene: TRBJ2-3; d_gene: .; CDR3aa: CASGGGWADTQYF; CDR3nt: TGTGCCTCAGGCGGCGGGTGGGCAGATACGCAGTATTTT
abundance: .; v_gene: TRBV6-2/TRBV6-3; j_gene: TRBJ1-5; d_gene: .; CDR3aa: CASKNPGQPQHF; CDR3nt: TGTGCCAGCAAAAACCCGGGACAGCCCCAGCATTTT